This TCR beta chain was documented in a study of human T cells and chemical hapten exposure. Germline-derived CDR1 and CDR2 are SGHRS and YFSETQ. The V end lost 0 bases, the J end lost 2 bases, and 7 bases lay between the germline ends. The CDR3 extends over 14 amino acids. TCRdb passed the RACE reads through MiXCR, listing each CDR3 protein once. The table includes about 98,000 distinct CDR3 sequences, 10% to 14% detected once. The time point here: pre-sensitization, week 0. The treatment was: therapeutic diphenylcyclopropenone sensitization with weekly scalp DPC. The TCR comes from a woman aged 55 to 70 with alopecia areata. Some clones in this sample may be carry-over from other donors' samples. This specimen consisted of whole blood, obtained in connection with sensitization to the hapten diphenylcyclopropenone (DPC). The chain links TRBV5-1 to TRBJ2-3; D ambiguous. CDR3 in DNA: TGCGCCAGCAGCTTGGCTGGATTCACAGATACGCAGTATTTT. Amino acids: CASSLAGFTDTQYF.